This T cell receptor (beta chain) was captured in a study of T cell changes during pregnancy in multiple sclerosis. This clone was counted a single time. Sequencing used immunoSEQ multiplex PCR; TCRdb keeps in-frame clones, though not all of them. In the table there are around 40,000 clones, 85% to 95% of which are singletons. CDR3 length equals 10 residues. CDR1 is WNHNN, CDR2 SYGVQD, per germline (reference sequence). V was shortened by 6 bases and J by 5 bases, with 4 bases between the two germline ends. The sequenced sample was CD4+ T cells from peripheral blood mononuclear cells, obtained in the second trimester of pregnancy. J is TRBJ1-1 and V is TRBV10-1, with no clear D. This TCR came from a female donor with multiple sclerosis, enrolled in a pregnancy study. The CDR3 nucleotides read TGCGCCAGCAGGAGGACTGAAGCTTTCTTT. It yields the protein CASRRTEAFF.